This T cell receptor beta chain is drawn from a study of blood T cell repertoires in COVID-19. Study background: Samples taken during acute and convalescent COVID-19 were collected in the United States, Italy and Spain. From T cells, B-cell-depleted T cells, or PBMCs came the material, which was cDNA or gDNA.

After removal of 2 bases from V and 4 bases from J, the junction contained 1 base not matched to a gene. The CDR3 has 15 amino acids. Germline CDR1 is KGHDR and CDR2 is SFDVKD. As originally analysed: Using reference gene primer amplification, nucleated cell counts were estimated. TCRdb's table, derived via immunoSEQ multiplex PCR, lists solely in-frame clones and lacks some. For V, J and clone size, that table is used; D and trimming come from the DNA. The sample yields around 140,000 clones, about 89% seen once. The clonotype comes from an elderly man with acute or convalescent COVID-19. The J gene is TRBJ2-5, the V gene TRBV24-1; 12 nucleotides align to TRBD2. The sequencing sample was made of peripheral blood. For the CDR3, the DNA is TGTGCCACCAGTGATTCGGGACTAGCGGGAGAGACCCAGTACTTC. The encoded protein is CATSDSGLAGETQYF.